This entry lists 10 T cell receptor beta chains sequenced from one sample in a study of response to subunit inactivated influenza vaccine. TCRdb processed the RT-PCR reads anew with MiXCR; each CDR3 protein has one entry. The table lists about half a million distinct CDR3 sequences, approximately 11% of them singletons, with 12% in the top ten. The sample in question was PBMCs from blood, obtained 45 days after vaccination. The receptors were gathered from a middle-aged man who received an inactivated influenza vaccine.

This clonotype has ten or more counts. The V gene is TRBV7-8, the J gene TRBJ1-1; tentatively, D is TRBD1 (5 bases). V dropped 1 base and J dropped 1 base, with 10 bases sitting between them. This CDR3 is built from 15 residues. Germline CDR1 reads SGHVS; CDR2 reads FQNEAQ. The CDR3 spells CASSLVTGGNTEAFF. The CDR3 nucleotides read TGTGCCAGCAGCTTAGTAACAGGAGGGAACACTGAAGCTTTCTTT. The variable domain in full, completed from reference TRBV7-8 and TRBJ1-1, reads GAGVSQSPRYKVAKRGQDVALRCDPISGHVSLFWYQQALGQGPEFLTYFQNEAQLDKSGLPSDRFFAERPEGSVSTLKIQRTQQEDSAVYLCASSLVTGGNTEAFFGQGTRLTVV.

This clonotype was detected ten times or more. V is TRBV7-9 and J is TRBJ1-5, with no clear D. The V end was cut by 4 bases, the J end by 5 bases, with 12 bases between. Germline lookup yields CDR1 SEHNR and CDR2 FQNEAQ (reference sequence). CDR3 size: 14 residues. CDR3 amino acids: CASSSIGVYQPQHF. CDR3 nucleotides: TGTGCCAGCAGCTCGATTGGGGTATATCAGCCCCAGCATTTT.

The rearrangement links TRBV5-1 to TRBJ2-3; D is undetermined. CDR1 SGHRS and CDR2 YFSETQ come from the germline V gene. The V end was cut by 4 bases, the J end by 5 bases, with 20 bases between. This CDR3 has 16 amino acids. The CDR3 DNA reads as TGCGCCAGCAGCCCCGGATTTGGTCTAGGAGTAGATACGCAGTATTTT. This sequence encodes CASSPGFGLGVDTQYF. Using reference TRBV5-1 and TRBJ2-3 for the parts outside the CDR3, the full variable domain is KAGVTQTPRYLIKTRGQQVTLSCSPISGHRSVSWYQQTPGQGLQFLFEYFSETQRNKGNFPGRFSGRQFSNSRSEMNVSTLELGDSALYLCASSPGFGLGVDTQYFGPGTRLTVL.

The table lists this clonotype with many counts. The CDR3 reads CSARGGPWAYF. The CDR3 coding sequence is TGCAGTGCTAGAGGGGGACCTTGGGCGTACTTC. V gene TRBV20-1 combines with J gene TRBJ2-4, with D perhaps given as TRBD1 or TRBD2 (5 bases each). V was trimmed by 1 base and J by 15 bases, leaving 13 bases between them. The CDR3 contains 11 residues. The germline CDR1 and CDR2 sequences are DFQATT and SNEGSKA (reference sequence).

This clonotype came up a few times. The chain recombines TRBV5-6 with TRBJ2-7; TRBD1 matches at 8 bases. Germline-derived CDR1 and CDR2 are SGHDT and YYEEEE. This CDR3 region has 17 residues. V dropped 2 bases and J dropped 3; count of bases not matched to a gene: 13. CDR3 protein: CASSFSQTGQVYYEQYF. The CDR3 DNA is TGTGCCAGCAGCTTTTCCCAGACGGGACAGGTCTACTACGAGCAGTACTTC.

There are a few counts of this clonotype. V usage is TRBV20-1 and J usage is TRBJ1-5; no reliable D call. V lost 5 bases to trimming and J lost 0 bases, with 11 bases between them. In germline, CDR1 is DFQATT, CDR2 SNEGSKA (reference sequence). The CDR3 covers 14 residues. The CDR3 region has the DNA TGCAGTGCTCGGATCGGCGATAGCAATCAGCCCCAGCATTTT. It codes for CSARIGDSNQPQHF.

This clonotype showed up just a few times. The V gene is TRBV27, the J gene TRBJ2-7; D unclear. The CDR3 loop spans 16 amino acids. V lost 6 bases and J lost 2, with 20 bases in between. CDR1 and CDR2 (germline): MNHEY, SMNVEV (reference sequence). CDR3 sequence: CASRAPGAPPPYEQYF. The CDR3 DNA sequence: TGTGCCAGCAGAGCCCCCGGCGCACCGCCACCCTACGAGCAGTACTTC.

This clonotype occurred a few times. The rearrangement joins TRBV10-3 to TRBJ1-5; no reliable D call. The CDR3 is 14 residues long. The V end was cut by 11 bases, the J end by 4 bases, with 18 bases between. The V gene's germline CDR1 is ENHRY and CDR2 SYGVKD. The CDR3 region has the DNA TGTGCCGCCGGGGATCGGACGCATAATCAGCCCCAGCATTTT. Amino acids: CAAGDRTHNQPQHF.

This clonotype was seen many times. The CDR3 here is CASSQGGLAGTDTQYF. The DNA of the CDR3 is TGTGCCAGCAGCCAAGGTGGACTAGCGGGGACAGATACGCAGTATTTT. V gene TRBV5-5 combines with J gene TRBJ2-3, with 12 bases identical to TRBD2. J gave up 3 bases and V 4 bases, and 6 bases lay outside the gene matches. Germline assignment: CDR1 SGHKS and CDR2 YYEKEE (reference sequence). The CDR3 runs to 16 residues.

There are a few counts of this clonotype. The chain combines TRBV18 with TRBJ2-1; D could derive from TRBD1 or TRBD2 (5 bases each). This CDR3 is built from 13 residues. In germline, CDR1 is KGHSH, CDR2 LQKENI. The V end lost 1 base, the J end lost 9 bases, and 10 bases lay between the germline ends. The CDR3 nucleotides are TGTGCCAGCTCACCACGGGACCGAGGTGAGCAGTTCTTC. Residues: CASSPRDRGEQFF. Complete variable domain (other parts from reference TRBV18 and TRBJ2-1): NAGVMQNPRHLVRRRGQEARLRCSPMKGHSHVYWYRQLPEEGLKFMVYLQKENIIDESGMPKERFSAEFPKEGPSILRIQQVVRGDSAAYFCASSPRDRGEQFFGPGTRLTVL.